This T cell receptor (beta chain) was identified during a study of technical replicates of blood from a few donors. TCRdb's copy holds only in-frame clones and misses some; the assay was immunoSEQ multiplex PCR. The sample yields some 14,000 clones, roughly four fifths seen once. V dropped 10 bases and J dropped 4 bases, with 13 bases sitting between them. The CDR3 consists of 12 residues. CDR1 is MDHEN and CDR2 is SYDVKM in the germline V gene. The chain combines TRBV28 with TRBJ2-5, with D possibly matching TRBD2 (6 bases). The TCR comes from a human donor in good health. The specimen sequenced was PBMCs. CDR3 sequence reads: CATVAEPETQYF. Written as DNA, the CDR3 is TGTGCCACGGTAGCGGAACCAGAGACCCAGTACTTC.